The rows below give T cell receptor beta chains drawn from one sample of a study of technical replicates of blood from several donors. This table comes from immunoSEQ multiplex PCR, and its TCRdb copy is limited to in-frame clones, with some not included. The table includes fewer than 80,000 clones, 80% to 90% detected once. Sequencing input: PBMCs. The source of these receptors is a human donor in good health. Some clones in this sample may be carry-over from other donors' samples. The conserved cysteine and the conserved F or W are not part of the CDR3 here.

TRBJ1-2 | TRBV5-4 | ASRGPGDPYGYT
TRBJ1-2 | TRBV6-1 | ASRSDRDYGYT
TRBJ2-2 | TRBV7-9 | ASSHETGFPGELF
TRBJ1-1 | TRBV5-1 | ASSLEVGRTEAF
TRBJ2-5 | TRBV7-2 | ASSPAGYLPETQY
TRBJ2-2 | TRBV11-2 | ASSLGALGQGRNTGELF
TRBJ2-3 | TRBV7-3 | ASSLLAGGRTDTQY
TRBJ2-2 | TRBV9 | ASSLLPAGDTGELF
TRBJ1-5 | TRBV6-5 | ASSPRDRQNQPQH
TRBJ2-2 | TRBV5-1 | ASSLGRLNTGELF
TRBJ2-1 | TRBV19 | ASSIDGHNPYNEQF
TRBJ2-1 | TRBV7-8 | ASSPRRLAGGEQF
TRBJ1-2 | TRBV7-8 | ASSPGGYGYT
TRBJ2-7 | TRBV7-8 | ASSLQGAVSYEQY
TRBJ2-7 | TRBV5-5 | ASSLRDRVTEQY
TRBJ1-2 | TRBV14 | ASSQVASYGYT
TRBJ1-2 | TRBV7-9 | ASSLSDRDGYT
TRBJ2-3 | TRBV18 | ASSPRGGGTDTQY
TRBJ2-7 | TRBV6-5 | ASSPSGTGPYEQY
TRBJ2-2 | TRBV30 | AWTISGSDTGELF
TRBJ1-2 | TRBV7-9 | ASSLRTDYGYT
TRBJ1-3 | TRBV30 | AWGTGVSGNTIY
TRBJ2-7 | TRBV7-8 | ASSLSPRYRTNEQY
TRBJ2-4 | TRBV7-3 | ASSDGGGIQY
TRBJ2-1 | TRBV9 | ASSPRTSGSNEQF
TRBJ2-2 | TRBV9 | ASSVGLAGAPGTGELF
TRBJ1-1 | TRBV29-1 | SATQGNAEAF
TRBJ2-1 | TRBV5-1 | ASSLVPGGNEQF
TRBJ2-3 | TRBV7-8 | ASSSGQGTDTQY
TRBJ2-3 | TRBV7-3 | ASSWQGASTDTQY
TRBJ1-3 | TRBV5-4 | ASSLAGVLSSGNTIY
TRBJ2-7 | TRBV7-8 | ASSLLGGGGNEQY
TRBJ2-7 | TRBV7-2 | ASSLQASGNGYEQY
TRBJ1-3 | TRBV4-2 | ASSQVSNTIY
TRBJ2-3 | TRBV5-4 | ASRPTGISTDTQY